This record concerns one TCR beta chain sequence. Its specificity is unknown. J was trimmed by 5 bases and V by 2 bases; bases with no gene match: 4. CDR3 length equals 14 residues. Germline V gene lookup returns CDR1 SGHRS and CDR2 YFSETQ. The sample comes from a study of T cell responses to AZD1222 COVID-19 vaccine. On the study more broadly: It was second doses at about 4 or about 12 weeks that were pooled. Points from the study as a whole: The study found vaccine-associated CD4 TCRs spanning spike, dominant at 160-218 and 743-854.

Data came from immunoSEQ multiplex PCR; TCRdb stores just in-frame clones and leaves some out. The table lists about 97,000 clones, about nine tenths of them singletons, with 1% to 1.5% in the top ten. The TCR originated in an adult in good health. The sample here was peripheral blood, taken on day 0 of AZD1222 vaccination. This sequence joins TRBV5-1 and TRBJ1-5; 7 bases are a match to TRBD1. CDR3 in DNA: TGCGCCAGCAGCTTAACAACAGGGGATCAGCCCCAGCATTTT. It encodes CASSLTTGDQPQHF. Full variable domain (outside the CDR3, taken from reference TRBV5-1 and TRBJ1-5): KAGVTQTPRYLIKTRGQQVTLSCSPISGHRSVSWYQQTPGQGLQFLFEYFSETQRNKGNFPGRFSGRQFSNSRSEMNVSTLELGDSALYLCASSLTTGDQPQHFGDGTRLSIL.